The text below deals with one T cell receptor (beta chain). The CDR3 loop spans 14 amino acids. Germline values: CDR1 LNHDA, CDR2 SQIVND (reference sequence). Trimming cost V 7 bases and J 0 bases, with 12 bases left between them. This sample was included in a study of T-cell reconstitution after alpha-beta-depleted transplantation in children. Molecular barcoding with unique molecular identifiers was used for the TCRbeta library. MiXCR was run by TCRdb on the PCR reads, yielding one entry per CDR3 protein. The table records 500,000 to 600,000 distinct CDR3 sequences, roughly 18% of them present only once.

The sequenced sample was PBMCs from the stem cell graft donor, obtained from the stem cell graft. This clonotype was sampled from a human donor who donated a stem cell graft to a child with acute lymphoblastic leukemia. This chain uses TRBV19 with TRBJ1-2, with D maybe TRBD1 (5 bases). Here the CDR3 DNA reads TGTGCCAGTAACGACTTCAGGGCTAACTATGGCTACACCTTC. Amino acids: CASNDFRANYGYTF.